In its sample, the clone carrying this T cell receptor (beta chain) was seen a few times. Its antigen is not known. This sample is part of a study of cytomegalovirus exposure and HLA in healthy donors. General study findings and limits: Segments of the TCR beta V type were, in most cases, productive about 90% or about 30% of the time in an earlier analysis. CMV antigen specificity was confirmed in vitro for a few CMV-associated chains. Cytomegalovirus-associated TCR beta chains were listed, numbering roughly 150.

The PCR used 60 Vbeta and 13 Jbeta primers. The protocol was immunoSEQ multiplex PCR, while the TCRdb copy is restricted to in-frame clones and leaves out a portion. The table includes about 150,000 clones, around 73% detected once. Germline V CDR1 and CDR2: MNHEY, SVGAGI. The CDR3 is 14 amino acids. V lost 6 bases and J lost 4, with 16 bases in between. The sequenced material came from PBMCs. The chain links TRBV6-5 to TRBJ2-7, with D maybe TRBD2 (6 bases). This clonotype was sampled from a male donor in good health and CMV-seronegative. The CDR3: CASRGEAGTYEQYF. CDR3 nucleotide sequence: TGTGCCAGCAGGGGGGAGGCGGGAACATACGAGCAGTACTTC.